The 7 T cell receptor beta chains in this list originate from one sample, sequenced in a study of T cells in women clearing cervical HPV infection. The table came from immunoSEQ multiplex PCR; TCRdb's copy has only in-frame clones and leaves some out. Its table lists fewer than 40,000 clones. Sequencing was carried out using blood buffy coat. Source of these receptors: a woman between 18 and 69 years old with a cervical HPV16 infection that either progressed to CIN3+ or cleared (not recorded which).

Details on this clone: The sequenced fragment ends 3 residues before the CDR3 boundary, so the rest is inferred from the germline J gene. The rearrangement links TRBV20-1 to TRBJ2-7; D may be TRBD2 (5 bases). From germline, CDR1 is DFQATT and CDR2 SNEGSKA (reference sequence). CDR3 size: 13 residues. V shed 1 base and J shed 3 bases, with 10 bases lying between them. The DNA read from the CDR3 is TGCAGTGCTAGAGGAAATAGCGTCTACGAG. Its translation: CSARGNSVYE. The full CDR3 protein is CSARGNSVYEQYF.

The CDR3 region is CASSQAGTSEETQYF. Incomplete CDR3 DNA: TGTGCCAGCAGCCAAGCCGGGACTAGCGAAGAGACC. The chain has TRBV11-2 and TRBJ2-5; 10 nucleotides match TRBD2. The read comes to an end 3 residues before the CDR3 does, leaving the germline J gene to fill in the end. The CDR3 totals 15 residues. With V trimmed by 5 bases and J by 3 bases, 6 bases remained unmatched. From germline, CDR1 is SGHAT and CDR2 FQNNGV.

The CDR3 region is CAISPQGGNTEAFF. The DNA read from the CDR3 is TGTGCCATCAGCCCCCAAGGGGGGAACACTGAA. The chain combines TRBV10-3 with TRBJ1-1; D might be TRBD1 (6 bases). The read gets to within 3 residues of the CDR3 end, and the germline J gene fills in the rest. The CDR3 covers 14 residues. Deletions cut 6 bases from V and 1 base from J, with 12 bases between. The germline V gene encodes CDR1 ENHRY and CDR2 SYGVKD.

For this clone: The CDR3 is cut off 3 residues early in the read; its end comes from the germline J gene. The V call is TRBV18, the J call TRBJ1-1, with 11 nucleotides matching TRBD1. The CDR3 extends over 13 amino acids. Germline CDR1 reads KGHSH; CDR2 reads LQKENI. Here the CDR3 reads CASSPGTGGEAFF. Partial CDR3 DNA: TGTGCCAGCTCACCAGGGACAGGGGGTGAG.

On this clone: The CDR3 goes on 3 residues after the read ends, and that part is filled in from the germline J gene. This chain links TRBV18 with TRBJ1-2; 8 nucleotides align to TRBD1. This CDR3 is 14 amino acids long. The V gene's germline CDR1 is KGHSH and CDR2 LQKENI. Partial CDR3 DNA: TGTGCCAGCTCTCTCGACAGGGGTGCCTACGAC. As protein: CASSLDRGAYD. The CDR3 as a whole reads CASSLDRGAYDYTF.

To note about this clone: The CDR3 is cut off 3 residues early in the read; its end comes from the germline J gene. This sequence joins TRBV18 and TRBJ1-1; a possible D gene is TRBD1 (5 bases). Germline lookup yields CDR1 KGHSH and CDR2 LQKENI. CDR3 size: 15 residues. The CDR3 protein is CASSPPAERGETAFF. Incomplete CDR3 DNA: TGTGCCAGCTCACCACCGGCAGAGAGAGGGGAGACA.

The chain's CDR3 is CAGRDYPINNDYTF. The sequenced CDR3 bases are TGTGCCGGCAGGGACTACCCTATAAACAATGAC. The chain links TRBV30 to TRBJ1-2; the D gene is possibly TRBD1 (5 bases). The read ends 3 residues before the CDR3 terminus; that terminus is restored from the germline J gene. Per the germline V gene, CDR1 is GTSNPN and CDR2 is SVGIG (reference sequence). This CDR3 has 14 amino acids.